This entry describes one T cell receptor beta chain. This clone has more than one count but fewer than ten. It lacks a known antigen. No base quality information exists; no much larger clone differs at one position. Spanning cysteine to phenylalanine, the CDR3 consists of 16 amino acids. The retained sequence is limited to the CDR3, 48 bases, with the frame set at the first base. The immunoSEQ Assay, which uses bias-controlled multiplex PCR amplification of genomic DNA, was used to profile TCRbeta CDR3 regions. In the paper's pipeline: The absolute abundance of each unique TCRbeta CDR3 region was quantified after sequences were collapsed and filtered. Differential abundance was tested with a binomial (Fisher-equivalent) model and with a beta-binomial model adding time-dependent variance fitted from healthy donors. Clones with fewer than 5 combined templates were removed, and differential abundance was called for clones with a Benjamini-Hochberg FDR below 0.01. In the beta-binomial model, variance was expressed as a function of the total template count across the two samples, in the form v = (b*log(k)+a)^2. TCRdb provides this immuneACCESS table in a form limited to in-frame rearrangements. Some clones are lacking; in checked studies, under half of them reflect an unresolved V gene, and why the rest are absent is not known. V, J and clone size derive from that table, while D and trimming were established from the DNA sequence. The sample table lists over 100,000 clones, about nine tenths of them with a count of one. The top ten clonotypes cover roughly 14% of the sample.

The source of the sample is a study of identifying expanded T cells in peripheral blood (dated by TCRdb to the late 2010s). A note on the overall study: Four technical replicates, made by sequencing separate aliquots from the same pool of genomic DNA, were compared pairwise. The investigation overall reported the following: Around 1.2 differentially abundant clones were flagged by the binomial model between technical replicates, whereas about 17 and 20 were flagged over roughly two weeks and four weeks, respectively. Across all healthy-donor time intervals, the beta-binomial model significantly lowered both the number of clones called differentially abundant and the false-positive rate. The authors expected that biological variance in healthy repertoires might rise further over much longer intervals, such as months to years. In all healthy donors, the variance in clone template counts between samples taken around 14 days apart rose significantly as total template count increased.

During the collection period, no immune events, such as infections, were documented for the healthy donors. Time-dependent variance in a beta-binomial model of T-cell clone differential abundance was calibrated using healthy-donor blood repertoires as a training cohort. The training cohort was composed of around ten healthy donors, 3 female and 7 male. An age range of about 25 to 64 years, with an average of approximately 43 years, was recorded for the donors. Whole blood, obtained from a commercial supplier, was collected from each healthy donor at three time points spaced approximately two weeks apart. For immunosequencing, genomic DNA was extracted from whole blood that had not been sorted.

The sample was blood. This TCR came from a person aged 18 to 70 in good health. Here the chain combines TRBV12-2 and TRBJ1-5. TRBV12-2 is tagged as a pseudogene. The CDR3 amino acid sequence is: CASRLAYSEGNQPQHF. The DNA sequence is TGTGCAAGTCGCTTAGCGTATAGTGAGGGCAATCAGCCCCAGCATTTT.